This TCR beta chain was identified in a study of ipilimumab plus nivolumab after autologous stem cell transplantation. Study-wide points: Per the authors, repertoire, Treg and microbiota data justify further study.

Trimming removed 3 bases from V and 1 base from J, with 15 bases in between. The CDR3 runs to 17 residues. Germline V lookup: CDR1 LNHDA, CDR2 SQIVND (reference sequence). This clone was seen only a few times. The antigen is undetermined. Generated by immunoSEQ multiplex PCR, the TCRdb table keeps only in-frame clones and is missing some. Of 22,000 or so clones in the sample, roughly four fifths were seen once. Sample: PBMCs, taken in a trial of ipilimumab plus nivolumab as post-transplant consolidation. This chain links TRBV19 with TRBJ1-4, with a possible D match to TRBD1 (6 bases). The source is a male donor with diffuse large B-cell lymphoma. The CDR3 DNA reads as TGTGCCAGTAGTATGGTTCGCAGGGGACTAACTAATGAAAAACTGTTTTTT. It is translated as CASSMVRRGLTNEKLFF.